The rows below give T cell receptor beta chains drawn from one sample of a study of cytotoxic CD8 clonotypes in ibrutinib-treated CLL. Generated by immunoSEQ multiplex PCR, the TCRdb table keeps only in-frame clones and is missing some. This sample has more than 85,000 clones, with more than 70% found just once. The sample in question was PBMCs, obtained after 24 months of ibrutinib treatment. The receptor source for this set is a human donor with chronic lymphocytic leukemia. Both conserved end residues are part of each CDR3. Fields, in order: J gene, V gene, D gene, clone size, CDR3 protein, CDR3 DNA. D genes are given only for firm matches. Only some rows state a clone size, as once, few, many or a class for expanded clones.

>TRBJ2-1|TRBV9|-|-
CASSVGQTFYNEQFF
TGTGCCAGCAGCGTTGGGCAAACTTTTTACAATGAGCAGTTCTTC
>TRBJ1-1|TRBV19|TRBD1|-
CASTDRAHTEAFF
TGTGCCAGTACGGACAGGGCGCACACTGAAGCTTTCTTT
>TRBJ1-4|TRBV27|TRBD1|once
CASRRNPGQGNEKLFF
TGTGCCAGCAGACGCAACCCCGGACAGGGGAATGAAAAACTGTTTTTT
>TRBJ1-4|TRBV7-9|-|-
CASSLGVYNEKLFF
TGTGCCAGCAGCTTAGGGGTATATAATGAAAAACTGTTTTTT
>TRBJ2-7|TRBV7-9|-|few
CASSRDGNYEQYF
TGTGCCAGCAGCCGGGACGGAAACTACGAGCAGTACTTC
>TRBJ1-5|TRBV6-1|-|few
CASSEAWGNQPQHF
TGTGCCAGCAGTGAAGCCTGGGGTAATCAGCCCCAGCATTTT
>TRBJ1-3|TRBV18|TRBD1|-
CASSPRPWDSQYSGNTIYF
TGTGCCAGCTCACCCCGACCCTGGGACAGCCAGTACTCTGGAAACACCATATATTTT
>TRBJ2-7|TRBV18|-|few
CASSPAGATYEQYF
TGTGCCAGCTCACCAGCGGGGGCAACCTACGAGCAGTACTTC
>TRBJ2-2|TRBV19|-|-
CASSIATKPDLRTGELFF
TGTGCCAGTAGTATAGCTACCAAACCGGACCTACGGACCGGGGAGCTGTTTTTT
>TRBJ1-5|TRBV18|TRBD1|-
CASSPSGGPNQPQHF
TGTGCCAGCTCACCCTCAGGGGGTCCCAATCAGCCCCAGCATTTT
>TRBJ2-3|TRBV27|TRBD1|-
CASSRPGQGTDTQYF
TGTGCCAGCAGCAGGCCGGGACAGGGCACAGATACGCAGTATTTT
>TRBJ2-1|TRBV6-5|TRBD2|-
CASSYSGGSGNEQFF
TGTGCCAGCAGTTACTCCGGCGGGAGCGGGAATGAGCAGTTCTTC
>TRBJ1-6|TRBV19|-|-
CASSSEGGKNSPLHF
TGTGCCAGTAGTTCCGAGGGGGGAAAAAATTCACCCCTCCACTTT
>TRBJ1-2|TRBV27|-|-
CASSLEGLRGYTF
TGTGCCAGCAGTTTGGAGGGGCTGCGCGGCTACACCTTC
>TRBJ2-5|TRBV7-3|-|-
CASSLVGPETQYF
TGTGCCAGCAGCTTAGTTGGGCCGGAGACCCAGTACTTC
>TRBJ1-1|TRBV29-1|-|-
CSVEIGGSEAFF
TGCAGCGTTGAAATCGGCGGGTCTGAAGCTTTCTTT
>TRBJ2-7|TRBV5-1|-|few
CASSLRVGGYEQYF
TGCGCCAGCAGCTTGCGAGTGGGCGGCTACGAGCAGTACTTC
>TRBJ2-4|TRBV11-2|TRBD2|once
CASSPGLAGANIQYF
TGTGCCAGCAGCCCGGGACTAGCGGGGGCAAACATTCAGTACTTC
>TRBJ2-1|TRBV5-1|TRBD2|-
CASSLGTSGRAYNEQFF
TGCGCCAGCAGCCTGGGGACTAGCGGGAGGGCATACAATGAGCAGTTCTTC
>TRBJ1-4|TRBV18|-|-
CASSSGREEKLFF
TGTGCCAGCTCATCGGGGAGGGAGGAAAAACTGTTTTTT
>TRBJ2-1|TRBV4-2|-|-
CASSPRSHLANEQFF
TGTGCCAGCAGCCCCCGTTCCCACCTAGCAAATGAGCAGTTCTTC